This TCR beta chain was sequenced during a study of blood T cell repertoires in COVID-19. The CDR3 spans 15 residues. Trimming left V 1 base short and J 4 bases short, with 13 bases between. The germline V gene encodes CDR1 MGHRA and CDR2 YSYEKL. Data came from immunoSEQ multiplex PCR; TCRdb stores just in-frame clones and leaves some out. The sample includes 250,000 to 300,000 clones, 85% to 90% of them seen just once. This TCR came from a woman in her twenties or thirties with COVID-19, enrolled during active disease. The gene calls are TRBV4-1 and TRBJ1-2, with a weak D call TRBD1 (6 bases). The material sequenced was peripheral blood. The CDR3 protein is CASSQVAGVGYGYTF. The CDR3 coding sequence is TGCGCCAGCAGCCAAGTGGCAGGGGTAGGCTATGGCTACACCTTC.